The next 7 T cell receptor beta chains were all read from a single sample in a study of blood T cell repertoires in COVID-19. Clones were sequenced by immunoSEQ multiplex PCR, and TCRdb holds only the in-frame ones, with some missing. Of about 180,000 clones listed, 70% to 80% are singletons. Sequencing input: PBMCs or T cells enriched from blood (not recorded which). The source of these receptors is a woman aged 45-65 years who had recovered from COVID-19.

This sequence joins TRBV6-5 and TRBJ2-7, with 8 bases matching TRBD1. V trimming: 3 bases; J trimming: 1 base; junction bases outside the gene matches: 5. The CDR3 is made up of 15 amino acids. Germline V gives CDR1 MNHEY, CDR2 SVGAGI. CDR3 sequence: CASSYSDRGSYEQYF. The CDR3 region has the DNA TGTGCCAGCAGTTATTCTGACAGGGGATCCTACGAGCAGTACTTC.

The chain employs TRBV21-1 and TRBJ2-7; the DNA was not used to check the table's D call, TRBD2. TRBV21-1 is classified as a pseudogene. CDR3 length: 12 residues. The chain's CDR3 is CASRTSGYEQYF. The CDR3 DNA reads TGTGCCAGCAGGACTAGCGGCTACGAGCAGTACTTC.

The CDR3: CASSLGPSGSSYNEQFF. As DNA, the CDR3 is TGCGCCAGCAGCTTGGGACCCAGCGGGAGCTCCTACAATGAGCAGTTCTTC. The chain links TRBV5-1 to TRBJ2-1, with 8 bases lining up with TRBD2. From germline, CDR1 is SGHRS and CDR2 YFSETQ. This CDR3 spans 17 amino acids. The trim removed 0 bases at V and 0 bases at J, leaving 5 bases unmatched.

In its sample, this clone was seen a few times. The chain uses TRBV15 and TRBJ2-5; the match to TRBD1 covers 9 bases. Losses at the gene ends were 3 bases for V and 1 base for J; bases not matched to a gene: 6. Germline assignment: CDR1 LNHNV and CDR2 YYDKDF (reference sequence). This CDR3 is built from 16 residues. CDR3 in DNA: TGTGCCACCAGCAGGGACAGGGGAGTGACCCAAGAGACCCAGTACTTC. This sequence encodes CATSRDRGVTQETQYF. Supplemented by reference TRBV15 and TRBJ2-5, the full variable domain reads DAMVIQNPRYQVTQFGKPVTLSCSQTLNHNVMYWYQQKSSQAPKLLFHYYDKDFNNEADTPDNFQSRRPNTSFCFLDIRSPGLGDTAMYLCATSRDRGVTQETQYFGPGTRLLVL.

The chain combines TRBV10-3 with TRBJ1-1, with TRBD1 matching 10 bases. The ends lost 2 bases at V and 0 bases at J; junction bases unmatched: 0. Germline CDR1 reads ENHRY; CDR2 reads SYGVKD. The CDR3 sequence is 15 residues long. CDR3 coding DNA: TGTGCCATCAGTGAGGACAGGGGGCTGAACACTGAAGCTTTCTTT. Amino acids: CAISEDRGLNTEAFF.

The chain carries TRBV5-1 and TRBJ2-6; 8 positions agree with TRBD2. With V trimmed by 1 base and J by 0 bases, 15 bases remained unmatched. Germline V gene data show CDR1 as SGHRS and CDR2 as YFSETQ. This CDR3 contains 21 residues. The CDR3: CASSLIPLMPSGYSGANVLTF. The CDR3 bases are TGCGCCAGCAGCTTGATCCCCTTGATGCCTAGCGGGTACTCTGGGGCCAACGTCCTGACTTTC.

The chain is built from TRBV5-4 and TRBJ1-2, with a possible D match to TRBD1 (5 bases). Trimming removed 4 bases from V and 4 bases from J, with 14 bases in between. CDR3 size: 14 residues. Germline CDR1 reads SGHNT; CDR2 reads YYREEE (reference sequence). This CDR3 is CASSPPDSLYGYTF. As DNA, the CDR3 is TGTGCCAGCAGCCCACCAGACAGTCTCTATGGCTACACCTTC.